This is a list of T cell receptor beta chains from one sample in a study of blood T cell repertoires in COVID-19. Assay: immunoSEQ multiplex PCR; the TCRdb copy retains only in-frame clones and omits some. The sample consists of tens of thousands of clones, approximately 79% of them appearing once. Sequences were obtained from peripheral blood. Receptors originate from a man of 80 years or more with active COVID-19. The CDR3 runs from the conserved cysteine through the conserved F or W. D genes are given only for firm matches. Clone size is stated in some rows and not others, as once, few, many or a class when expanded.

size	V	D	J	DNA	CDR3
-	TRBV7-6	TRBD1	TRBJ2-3	TGTGCCAGCAGCTTAGGGGACAGGGGAGTAGATACGCAGTATTTT	CASSLGDRGVDTQYF
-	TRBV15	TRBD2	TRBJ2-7	TGTGCCACCAGCCCGACGGGACTAAAGGAGCAGTACTTC	CATSPTGLKEQYF
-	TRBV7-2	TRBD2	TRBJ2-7	TGTGCCAGCAGCTCCCTATGGGCGGGGGGGGGTTCCTACGAGCAGTACTTC	CASSSLWAGGGSYEQYF
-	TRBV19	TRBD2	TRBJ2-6	TGTGCCAGTAGTATGGACCTCACAGCGGGACTAACCACTTTC	CASSMDLTAGLTTF
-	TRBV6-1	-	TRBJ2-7	TGTGCCAGCAGTCCCCGCGGGCGAAGCTACGAGCAGTACTTC	CASSPRGRSYEQYF
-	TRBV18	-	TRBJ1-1	TGTGCCAGCTCACGGCTACAGGGTATGAACACTGAAGCTTTCTTT	CASSRLQGMNTEAFF
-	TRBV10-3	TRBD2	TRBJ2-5	TGTGCCATCAGTGAGTCGCTAGCGGACCTCCAAGAGACCCAGTACTTC	CAISESLADLQETQYF
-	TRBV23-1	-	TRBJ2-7	TGCGCCAGCAGTCAATCGGTGGTGGTCCTATCCTACGAGCAGTACTTC	CASSQSVVVLSYEQYF
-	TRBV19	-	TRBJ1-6	TGTGCCAGCCACGAGAGCCAGGGGTCACCCCTCCACTTT	CASHESQGSPLHF
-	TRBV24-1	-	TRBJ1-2	TGTGCCACCAGTGACCAGGGATACGACTATGGCTACACCTTC	CATSDQGYDYGYTF
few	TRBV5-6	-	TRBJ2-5	TGTGCCAGCAGCGAAACAGGGAACCAAGAGACCCAGTACTTC	CASSETGNQETQYF
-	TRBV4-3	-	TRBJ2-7	TGCGCCAGCAGCCAAGAACCCCAGGGTGCCTACGAGCAGTACTTC	CASSQEPQGAYEQYF